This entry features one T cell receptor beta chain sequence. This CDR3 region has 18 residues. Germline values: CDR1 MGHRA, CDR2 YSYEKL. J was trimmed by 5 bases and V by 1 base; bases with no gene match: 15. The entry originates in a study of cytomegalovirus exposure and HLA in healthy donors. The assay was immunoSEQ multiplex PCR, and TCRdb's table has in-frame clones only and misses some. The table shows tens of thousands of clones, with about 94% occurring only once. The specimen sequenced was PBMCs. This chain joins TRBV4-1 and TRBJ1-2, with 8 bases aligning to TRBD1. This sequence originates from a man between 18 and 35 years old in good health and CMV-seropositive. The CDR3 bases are TGCGCCAGCAGCCAAGGGCCCCCCGTACAGGGGGAGGGGTATGGCTACACCTTC. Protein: CASSQGPPVQGEGYGYTF.